The next 26 T cell receptor beta chains were all read from a single sample in a study of CD8+ T cells in alopecia areata. Collection of lesional scalp punch biopsies and peripheral blood was performed in alopecia areata patients. RNA was extracted and reverse transcribed into cDNA as the sequencing template. Repertoires were generated with immunoSEQ multiplex PCR, while TCRdb's copy carries only in-frame clones and drops some. Of 15,000 to 17,000 clones detected, 50% to 75% appear once; the ten largest clones hold over 9%. Sequencing used skin. The receptor set was obtained from a human donor with alopecia areata.

The CDR3 DNA reads as TGTGCCAGCAGCGGTGAGGAGGGGAGGAGGCAGCCCCAGCATTTT. It specifies CASSGEEGRRQPQHF. This chain connects TRBV7-8 to TRBJ1-5, with D maybe TRBD1 (5 bases). Deletions cut 5 bases from V and 7 bases from J, with 18 bases between. The germline V gene encodes CDR1 SGHVS and CDR2 FQNEAQ. CDR3 length: 15 amino acids.

This sequence joins TRBV11-2 and TRBJ1-2, with 8 positions matching TRBD1. The germline V gene encodes CDR1 SGHAT and CDR2 FQNNGV. This CDR3 spans 14 amino acids. J was trimmed by 8 bases and V by 2 bases; bases with no gene match: 7. CDR3 residues: CASSLLAGGGGYTF. CDR3 DNA: TGTGCCAGCAGCTTATTGGCAGGGGGCGGAGGCTACACCTTC.

V is TRBV7-3 and J is TRBJ2-1; D uncertain. The V gene's germline CDR1 is SGHTA and CDR2 FQGTGA. This CDR3 contains 18 residues. V was pared by 5 bases and J by 16 bases, with 36 bases between. The CDR3 coding sequence is TGTGCCAGCAGCCCCAATGTTAGGGCAACAATGAGCAGGCGAAAAATATTCTTC. Protein product: CASSPNVRATMSRRKIFF.

Notes on this clone: Other DNA sequences from this sample encode an identical CDR3 as well. The chain employs TRBV28 and TRBJ2-7, with D possibly being TRBD1 (5 bases). V lost 2 bases, J lost 6 bases, and 8 bases lay in between. CDR1 and CDR2 from the germline V gene are MDHEN and SYDVKM. This CDR3 spans 12 amino acids. CDR3 amino acids: CASSLIRGEQYF. Written as DNA, the CDR3 is TGTGCCAGCAGTTTAATAAGGGGCGAGCAGTACTTC.

There are a few counts of this clone. The gene calls are TRBV7-9 and TRBJ1-5; no clear D. CDR1 SEHNR and CDR2 FQNEAQ come from the germline V gene (reference sequence). The CDR3 is 13 residues long. V was pared by 5 bases and J by 2 bases, with 7 bases between. The CDR3 is CASSPGGNQPQHF. Here the CDR3 DNA reads TGTGCCAGCAGCCCTGGGGGCAATCAGCCCCAGCATTTT.

The V call is TRBV19, the J call TRBJ2-7; 12 bases agree with TRBD1. This CDR3 region has 16 residues. The J segment lost 2 bases and the V segment lost 5 bases, leaving 7 bases of the junction unmatched. The germline V gene has CDR1 LNHDA and CDR2 SQIVND (reference sequence). In DNA, the CDR3 is TGTGCCAGTAGTGCGCTAGGGACAGGGGGCACCTACGAGCAGTACTTC. It encodes CASSALGTGGTYEQYF.

This clone is deemed medium-sized. The rearrangement joins TRBV28 to TRBJ1-1; TRBD1 might be the D (5 bases). This CDR3 has 13 amino acids. Trimming pared 5 bases from V and 4 bases from J, leaving 11 bases between. Germline values: CDR1 MDHEN, CDR2 SYDVKM. CDR3 in DNA: TGTGCCAGCAGTATCAGGGAGAGCACTGAAGCTTTCTTT. It yields the protein CASSIRESTEAFF. Full variable domain (outside the CDR3, taken from reference TRBV28 and TRBJ1-1): DVKVTQSSRYLVKRTGEKVFLECVQDMDHENMFWYRQDPGLGLRLIYFSYDVKMKEKGDIPEGYSVSREKKERFSLILESASTNQTSMYLCASSIRESTEAFFGQGTRLTVV.

The chain has TRBV30 and TRBJ2-3, with 7 bases lining up with TRBD2. The V and J ends lost 5 bases and 4 bases, in that order; junction bases with no gene match: 6. Germline V gene data show CDR1 as GTSNPN and CDR2 as SVGIG (reference sequence). This CDR3 comprises 13 residues. The CDR3 coding sequence is TGTGCCTGGGCCCGACTAGCATCAGATACGCAGTATTTT. Amino acid sequence: CAWARLASDTQYF.

This clone turned up a few times. The same CDR3 can be traced to other DNA sequences in this sample. The chain combines TRBV27 with TRBJ2-7; D tentatively reads TRBD1 or TRBD2 (6 bases each). V lost 6 bases to trimming and J lost 3 bases, with 18 bases between them. Germline CDR1 and CDR2: MNHEY and SMNVEV (reference sequence). The CDR3 is 15 amino acids. The CDR3 is CASRTDEGGFYEQYF. CDR3 sequence (DNA): TGTGCCAGCAGGACGGACGAGGGGGGATTCTACGAGCAGTACTTC.

This chain uses TRBV7-8 with TRBJ2-4; D call uncertain. Germline V gene lookup returns CDR1 SGHVS and CDR2 FQNEAQ. Trimming pared 1 base from V and 1 base from J, leaving 5 bases between. This CDR3 region has 14 residues. The CDR3 coding sequence is TGTGCCAGCAGCTTAGATCTTGCCAAAAACATTCAGTACTTC. Translating it yields CASSLDLAKNIQYF.

This clone has only a few counts. This sequence joins TRBV7-3 and TRBJ2-5; TRBD2 aligns across 12 bases. In germline, CDR1 is SGHTA, CDR2 FQGTGA. V trimming: 4 bases; J trimming: 4 bases; junction bases outside the gene matches: 7. The CDR3 runs 16 residues. CDR3 region: CASSYDGLAGLETQYF. CDR3 nucleotide sequence: TGTGCCAGCAGCTATGACGGACTAGCGGGACTAGAGACCCAGTACTTC.

The chain joins TRBV18 to TRBJ1-1; D gene ambiguous. CDR3 size: 15 residues. Germline lookup yields CDR1 KGHSH and CDR2 LQKENI. Trimming left V 2 bases short and J 1 base short, with 11 bases between. CDR3 sequence (DNA): TGTGCCAGCTCACCAAACTCTCTCGGGAACACTGAAGCTTTCTTT. This codes for CASSPNSLGNTEAFF.

The chain has TRBV28 and TRBJ2-7; the D gene could be TRBD1 or TRBD2 (6 bases each). The CDR3 is 15 residues long. V lost 8 bases to trimming and J lost 0 bases, with 17 bases between them. Germline V gene sequence: CDR1 MDHEN, CDR2 SYDVKM. The CDR3 nucleotides are TGTGCCAGCCGCCCTGGAGGGGGAAGCTCCTACGAGCAGTACTTC. Translation: CASRPGGGSSYEQYF.

In its sample, this clone was seen a few times. V usage is TRBV4-1 and J usage is TRBJ2-1; D perhaps matches TRBD2 (5 bases). Trimming pared 1 base from V and 6 bases from J, leaving 10 bases between. There are 14 residues in the CDR3. Germline V gene lookup returns CDR1 MGHRA and CDR2 YSYEKL. The CDR3, as DNA: TGCGCCAGCAGCCAAGGACCCGCGGGCAATGAGCAGTTCTTC. Translating gives CASSQGPAGNEQFF.

This clone was seen a few times. This CDR3 reads CASTNPGTLSTDTQYF. The CDR3 bases are TGTGCCAGCACTAACCCGGGAACTCTTAGCACAGATACGCAGTATTTT. The rearrangement links TRBV2 to TRBJ2-3, with D possibly being TRBD2 (5 bases). Germline V gene data show CDR1 as SNHLY and CDR2 as FYNNEI. The CDR3 covers 16 residues. V was pared by 7 bases and J by 0 bases, with 17 bases between. The whole variable domain, remainder taken from reference TRBV2 and TRBJ2-3, is EPEVTQTPSHQVTQMGQEVILRCVPISNHLYFYWYRQILGQKVEFLVSFYNNEISEKSEIFDDQFSVERPDGSNFTLKIRSTKLEDSAMYFCASTNPGTLSTDTQYFGPGTRLTVL.

This clone was recorded a few times. V gene TRBV7-6 combines with J gene TRBJ2-3, with 9 bases identical to TRBD1. Germline loops: CDR1 SGHVS, CDR2 FNYEAQ. The CDR3 spans 15 residues. After removal of 4 bases from V and 4 bases from J, the junction contained 6 bases not matched to a gene. CDR3 protein: CASSSDRGRSDTQYF. The CDR3 bases are TGTGCCAGCAGCTCGGACAGGGGACGATCAGATACGCAGTATTTT.

The chain combines TRBV7-3 with TRBJ2-2; D remains unclear. Germline V gene sequence: CDR1 SGHTA, CDR2 FQGTGA. Trimming left V 5 bases short and J 1 base short, with 11 bases between. The CDR3 has 15 residues. The CDR3 sequence: CASSPSGLNTGELFF. CDR3 bases: TGTGCCAGCAGCCCCAGTGGCCTGAACACCGGGGAGCTGTTTTTT.

This clone was picked up one time. V usage is TRBV9 and J usage is TRBJ2-7; 7 nucleotides agree with TRBD2. Per the germline V gene, CDR1 is SGDLS and CDR2 is YYNGEE. V shed 2 bases and J 2 bases; nucleotides not matched to a gene: 7. The CDR3 sequence is 15 residues long. CDR3 sequence (DNA): TGTGCCAGCAGCGTGGGGGACGGGACTACCTACGAGCAGTACTTC. This translates into CASSVGDGTTYEQYF.

This chain connects TRBV7-6 to TRBJ2-3; D possibly corresponds to TRBD1 (7 bases). Per germline, CDR1 SGHVS and CDR2 FNYEAQ. Trimming took 5 bases from V and 1 from J, leaving 13 bases between them. CDR3 length: 15 residues. CDR3 nucleotides: TGTGCCAGCAGCCCAGGGGGGACTCGCACAGATACGCAGTATTTT. Translated: CASSPGGTRTDTQYF.

The J gene is TRBJ2-7, the V gene TRBV5-6, with D possibly matching TRBD2 (5 bases). Looked up from germline, CDR1 is SGHDT and CDR2 is YYEEEE. The V end was cut by 1 base, the J end by 9 bases, with 11 bases between. The CDR3 runs to 12 residues. The CDR3 reads CASSLREGRQYF. The CDR3 DNA is TGTGCCAGCAGCTTGCGGGAAGGACGGCAGTACTTC.

The chain's CDR3 is CASKGQHSYEQYF. CDR3 nucleotide sequence: TGTGCCAGCAAGGGACAGCACTCCTACGAGCAGTACTTC. The chain joins TRBV25-1 to TRBJ2-7; 7 bases line up with TRBD1. The CDR3 runs to 13 residues. The ends lost 7 bases at V and 0 bases at J; junction bases unmatched: 3. Germline loops: CDR1 MGHDK, CDR2 SYGVNS.

The genes are TRBV28 and TRBJ2-3; 10 bases fit TRBD2. The V segment lost 2 bases and the J segment 7 bases; nucleotides outside the gene matches: 24. This CDR3 is 21 amino acids long. Germline assignment: CDR1 MDHEN and CDR2 SYDVKM. CDR3 sequence: CASSLLLFQREGPEDQYTQYF. As DNA, the CDR3 is TGTGCCAGCAGTTTACTTTTGTTTCAGCGGGAGGGCCCCGAGGATCAATATACGCAGTATTTT.

This chain uses TRBV25-1 with TRBJ1-1; D might be TRBD1 (6 bases). This CDR3 contains 12 residues. CDR1 and CDR2 from the germline V gene are MGHDK and SYGVNS. Deletions cut 6 bases from V and 7 bases from J, with 12 bases between. DNA for the CDR3: TGTGCCAGCAGAGAAGGGGGACTTGAAGCTTTCTTT. Its protein product is CASREGGLEAFF. Variable domain in full (rest from reference TRBV25-1 and TRBJ1-1): EADIYQTPRYLVIGTGKKITLECSQTMGHDKMYWYQQDPGMELHLIHYSYGVNSTEKGDLSSESTVSRIRTEHFPLTLESARPSHTSQYLCASREGGLEAFFGQGTRLTVV.

V usage is TRBV28 and J usage is TRBJ2-7, with 8 bases lining up with TRBD2. This CDR3 comprises 17 residues. Germline lookup yields CDR1 MDHEN and CDR2 SYDVKM. Trimming took 5 bases from V and 3 from J; bases not matched to a gene: 15. The chain's CDR3 is CASSVLVASSGGYEQYF. The CDR3 DNA reads as TGTGCCAGCAGTGTTTTGGTTGCATCCAGCGGGGGCTACGAGCAGTACTTC.

The sample holds a few counts of this clone. V usage is TRBV11-2 and J usage is TRBJ2-2; TRBD1 matches at 8 bases. CDR1 SGHAT and CDR2 FQNNGV come from the germline V gene. V dropped 5 bases and J dropped 4; count of bases not matched to a gene: 9. The CDR3 covers 16 residues. CDR3 residues: CASSLSPTGGTGELFF. In nucleotides, the CDR3 is TGTGCCAGCAGCCTCTCCCCCACAGGGGGCACCGGGGAGCTGTTTTTT.

The rearrangement uses TRBV18 and TRBJ2-7; no reliable D call. Germline CDR1 KGHSH, CDR2 LQKENI. The CDR3 runs 12 residues. V lost 0 bases, J lost 7 bases, and 7 bases lay in between. This CDR3 is CASSPPGWEQYF. DNA of the CDR3: TGTGCCAGCTCACCACCGGGGTGGGAGCAGTACTTC.